The following is a TCR beta chain sequence with its context. Its specificity is not known. TCRdb's table, derived via immunoSEQ multiplex PCR, lists solely in-frame clones and lacks some. The table includes around 72,000 clones, about 91% detected once. The source of the sample is a study of OX40 agonist ivuxolimab in advanced cancers. Autoimmune disease history or systemic immunosuppression led to patient exclusion. Study results and caveats: Certain nonresponders additionally had low normalized T-cell clonal expansion.

This CDR3 spans 14 amino acids. V was clipped by 0 bases and J by 6 bases, with 9 bases between them. Germline CDR1 GTSNPN, CDR2 SVGIG (reference sequence). The rearrangement joins TRBV30 to TRBJ1-6; no clear D. This clonotype originated in an adult with an advanced solid tumor such as melanoma, head and neck, liver or kidney cancer. Sequences were derived from CD4+ or CD8+ T cells sorted from blood, sampled in a trial of the OX40 agonist ivuxolimab. This CDR3 is CAWSVVNGNSPLHF. In nucleotides, the CDR3 is TGTGCCTGGAGTGTGGTCAACGGTAATTCACCCCTCCACTTT.